What follows describes a single T cell receptor (beta chain). What it binds is not known. The data belong to a study of T cell responses to AZD1222 COVID-19 vaccine. The study, taken as a whole, reports: Among those given AZD1222, only 6 or 7 were seropositive at baseline. Most donors were white British, females outnumbered males, and clonal diversity was possibly underestimated. The repertoires were collected only after the peak T cell response.

Method: immunoSEQ multiplex PCR; TCRdb's copy keeps in-frame clones and lacks some. Among about 89,000 clones listed, around 91% were seen once. CDR1 is ENHRY and CDR2 is SYGVKD in the germline V gene. Deletions cut 2 bases from V and 11 bases from J, with 13 bases between. The CDR3 has 14 amino acids. This TCR was recovered from an adult in good health. This specimen consisted of peripheral blood, obtained on day 0 of MenACWY control vaccination. The chain joins TRBV10-3 to TRBJ1-6; possibly TRBD1 for D (5 bases). The CDR3 reads CAISEGDGGAPLHF. CDR3 DNA: TGTGCCATCAGTGAGGGGGACGGAGGGGCACCCCTCCACTTT.